This entry lists 8 T cell receptor beta chains sequenced from one sample in a study of blood T cells in healthy people across ages (dated by TCRdb to the mid-2010s). Library preparation used 5' RACE. Sequencer: Illumina HiSeq 2500. The second PCR ran for roughly 7 to 11 cycles and used a J-beta primer mix along with a sample-barcoded 5' primer. The raw public data were reprocessed by TCRdb itself: fastp quality trimming at Q25, MiXCR clonotype calling, in-frame beta chains only. Duplicate CDR3 protein sequences are folded into a single record with the most common DNA and genes. The sample data list 550,000 to 800,000 distinct CDR3 sequences, and under 25% of these were observed just once. The ten biggest clones cover roughly 3.6% of the sample. The specimen sequenced was blood. Receptor source: a man in his 70s in good health.

This sequence joins TRBV12-3 or TRBV12-4 and TRBJ2-1; TRBD2 matches at 10 bases. There are 15 residues in the CDR3. J lost 5 bases, V lost 6 bases, and 7 bases had no gene match. The CDR3 spells CASRQRLAGDNEQFF. Written as DNA, the CDR3 is TGTGCCAGCAGACAAAGGCTAGCGGGAGACAATGAGCAGTTCTTC.

The sample holds a few counts of this clonotype. The genes are TRBV6-6 and TRBJ2-3; either TRBD1 or TRBD2 may supply D (6 bases each). Germline CDR1 is MNHNY and CDR2 is SVGAGI (reference sequence). Trimming shortened V by 5 bases and J by 0 bases, and 12 bases separated the two germline ends. The CDR3 loop spans 15 amino acids. CDR3 amino acids: CASSTGTLSTDTQYF. The CDR3 region has the DNA TGTGCCAGCAGTACAGGGACTCTGAGCACAGATACGCAGTATTTT.

V is TRBV12-3 or TRBV12-4 and J is TRBJ2-7; tentative D call: TRBD2 (6 bases). Deletions cut 5 bases from V and 2 bases from J, with 10 bases between. The CDR3 is 13 residues long. Here the CDR3 reads CASSRGETYEQYF. As DNA, the CDR3 is TGTGCCAGCAGTCGCGGGGAGACCTACGAGCAGTACTTC.

This chain connects TRBV5-1 to TRBJ1-4; 10 nucleotides agree with TRBD1. The germline V gene encodes CDR1 SGHRS and CDR2 YFSETQ. The CDR3 runs 15 residues. Trimming took 3 bases from V and 10 from J; bases not matched to a gene: 9. The CDR3 nucleotides are TGCGCCAGCAGCTGGTCCGGGACAGGGGAGGGAAAACTGTTTTTT. It encodes CASSWSGTGEGKLFF.

The chain carries TRBV12-3 or TRBV12-4 and TRBJ2-7, with 10 bases that match TRBD2. This CDR3 contains 14 residues. Trimming removed 4 bases from V and 3 bases from J; junction bases left unmatched: 3. CDR3 residues: CASSSSSGSYEQYF. The CDR3 DNA reads as TGTGCCAGCAGTTCCTCTAGCGGGAGCTACGAGCAGTACTTC.

This clonotype was counted a few times. The gene calls are TRBV20-1 and TRBJ2-3; weak D call: TRBD2 (6 bases). CDR3 length equals 15 residues. Germline V gene lookup returns CDR1 DFQATT and CDR2 SNEGSKA (reference sequence). V shed 1 base and J shed 6 bases, with 17 bases lying between them. In nucleotides, the CDR3 is TGCAGTGCTAGAGGCGGGGCCCTGGGTAGGGATACGCAGTATTTT. It codes for CSARGGALGRDTQYF.

The CDR3 sequence is CASSFLAEYYNEQFF. As DNA, the CDR3 is TGTGCCAGCAGCTTCCTAGCGGAATACTACAATGAGCAGTTCTTC. The chain employs TRBV7-2 and TRBJ2-1; 7 nucleotides line up with TRBD2. This CDR3 has 15 residues. Trimming removed 3 bases from V and 3 bases from J; junction bases left unmatched: 5. The V gene's germline CDR1 is SGHTA and CDR2 FQGNSA.

This clonotype was observed at least ten times. The chain carries TRBV20-1 and TRBJ2-1, with 10 bases fitting TRBD2. Germline trimming cut 4 bases from V and 4 bases from J; bases unmatched to any gene: 4. The length of the CDR3 is 14 residues. In germline, CDR1 is DFQATT, CDR2 SNEGSKA (reference sequence). The CDR3 coding sequence is TGCAGTGCTACCGGGACTAGCGTTTACAATGAGCAGTTCTTC. It translates to CSATGTSVYNEQFF.